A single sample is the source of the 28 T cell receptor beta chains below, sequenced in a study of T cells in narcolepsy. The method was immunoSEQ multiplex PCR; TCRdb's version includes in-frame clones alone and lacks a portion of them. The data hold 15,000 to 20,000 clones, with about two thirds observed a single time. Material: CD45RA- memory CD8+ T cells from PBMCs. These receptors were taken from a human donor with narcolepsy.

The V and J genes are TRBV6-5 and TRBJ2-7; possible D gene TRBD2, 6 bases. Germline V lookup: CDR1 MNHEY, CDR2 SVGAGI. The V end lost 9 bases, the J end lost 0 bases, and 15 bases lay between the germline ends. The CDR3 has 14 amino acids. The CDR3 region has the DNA TGTGCCAGTGAGTACCAGCGGGCCTCCTACGAGCAGTACTTC. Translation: CASEYQRASYEQYF.

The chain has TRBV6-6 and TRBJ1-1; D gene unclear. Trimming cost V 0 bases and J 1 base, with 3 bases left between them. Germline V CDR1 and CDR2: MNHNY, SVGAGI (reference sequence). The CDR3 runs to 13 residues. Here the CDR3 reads CASSYSQNTEAFF. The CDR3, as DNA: TGTGCCAGCAGTTACTCCCAGAACACTGAAGCTTTCTTT.

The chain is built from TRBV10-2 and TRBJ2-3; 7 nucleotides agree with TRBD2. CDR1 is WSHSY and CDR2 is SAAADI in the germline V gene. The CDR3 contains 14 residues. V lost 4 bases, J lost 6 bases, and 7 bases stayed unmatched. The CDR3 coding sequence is TGCGCCAGCAGTGGGGGGGGAGGGCCGGATACGCAGTATTTT. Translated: CASSGGGGPDTQYF.

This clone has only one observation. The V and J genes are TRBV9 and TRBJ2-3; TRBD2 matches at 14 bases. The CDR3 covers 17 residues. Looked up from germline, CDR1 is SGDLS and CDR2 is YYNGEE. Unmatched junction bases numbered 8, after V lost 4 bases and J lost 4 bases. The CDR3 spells CASSSPPGLAGADTQYF. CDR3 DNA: TGTGCCAGCAGCTCCCCCCCGGGACTAGCGGGAGCAGATACGCAGTATTTT.

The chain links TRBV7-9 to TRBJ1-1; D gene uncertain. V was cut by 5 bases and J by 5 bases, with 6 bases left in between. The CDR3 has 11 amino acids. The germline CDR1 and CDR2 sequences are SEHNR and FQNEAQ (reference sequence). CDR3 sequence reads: CASSTGTEAFF. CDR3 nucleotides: TGTGCCAGCAGCACCGGAACTGAAGCTTTCTTT.

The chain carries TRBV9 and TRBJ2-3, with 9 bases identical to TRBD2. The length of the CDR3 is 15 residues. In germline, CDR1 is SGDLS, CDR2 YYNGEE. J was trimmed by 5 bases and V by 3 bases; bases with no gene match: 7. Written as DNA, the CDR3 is TGTGCCAGCAGCGCACCTAGCGGGACTATAGATACGCAGTATTTT. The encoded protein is CASSAPSGTIDTQYF.

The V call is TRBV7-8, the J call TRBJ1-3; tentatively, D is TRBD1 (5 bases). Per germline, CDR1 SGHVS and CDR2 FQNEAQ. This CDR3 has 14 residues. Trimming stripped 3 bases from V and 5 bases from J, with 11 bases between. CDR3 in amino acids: CASSFGQGRNTIYF. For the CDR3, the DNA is TGTGCCAGCAGCTTTGGGCAGGGAAGAAACACCATATATTTT.

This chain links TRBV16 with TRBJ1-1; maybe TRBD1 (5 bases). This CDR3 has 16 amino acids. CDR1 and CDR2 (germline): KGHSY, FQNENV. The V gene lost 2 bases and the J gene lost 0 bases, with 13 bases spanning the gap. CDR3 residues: CASSQTGTPMNTEAFF. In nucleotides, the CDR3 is TGTGCCAGCAGCCAAACCGGGACCCCTATGAACACTGAAGCTTTCTTT.

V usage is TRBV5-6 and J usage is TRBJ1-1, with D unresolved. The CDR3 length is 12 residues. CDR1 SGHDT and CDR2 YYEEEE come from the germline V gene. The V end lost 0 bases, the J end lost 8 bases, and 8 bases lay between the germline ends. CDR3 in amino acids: CASSLGLSEAFF. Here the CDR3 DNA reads TGTGCCAGCAGCTTGGGTCTGTCAGAAGCTTTCTTT.

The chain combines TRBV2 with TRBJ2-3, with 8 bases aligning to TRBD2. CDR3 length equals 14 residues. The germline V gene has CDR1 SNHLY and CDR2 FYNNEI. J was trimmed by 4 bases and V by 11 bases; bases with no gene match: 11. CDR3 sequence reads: CAQGAGTRSDTQYF. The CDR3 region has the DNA TGTGCCCAAGGGGCCGGGACTAGGTCAGATACGCAGTATTTT.

Here the CDR3 DNA reads TGTGCCAGCAGAAAACCCCCCGGGGAGCTGTTTTTT. It specifies CASRKPPGELFF. The V gene is TRBV9, the J gene TRBJ2-2; D call uncertain. From germline, CDR1 is SGDLS and CDR2 YYNGEE. V shed 5 bases and J shed 6 bases, with 8 bases lying between them. The CDR3 loop spans 12 amino acids. The whole variable domain, remainder taken from reference TRBV9 and TRBJ2-2, is DSGVTQTPKHLITATGQRVTLRCSPRSGDLSVYWYQQSLDQGLQFLIQYYNGEERAKGNILERFSAQQFPDLHSELNLSSLELGDSALYFCASRKPPGELFFGEGSRLTVL.

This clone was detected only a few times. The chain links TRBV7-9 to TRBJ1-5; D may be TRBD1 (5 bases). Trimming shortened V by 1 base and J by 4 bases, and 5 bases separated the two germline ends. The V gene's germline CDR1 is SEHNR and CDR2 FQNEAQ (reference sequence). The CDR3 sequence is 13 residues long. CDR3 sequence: CASSLGQNQPQHF. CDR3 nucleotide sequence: TGTGCCAGCAGCTTAGGACAGAATCAGCCCCAGCATTTT.

CDR3 sequence (DNA): TGTGCCAGCAGTTTGGGGCAGGGGGCTTTGTACGAGCAGTACTTC. As protein: CASSLGQGALYEQYF. This sequence joins TRBV27 and TRBJ2-7; TRBD1 matches 8 bases. The CDR3 totals 15 residues. Germline V lookup: CDR1 MNHEY, CDR2 SMNVEV (reference sequence). J was trimmed by 4 bases and V by 3 bases; bases with no gene match: 8.

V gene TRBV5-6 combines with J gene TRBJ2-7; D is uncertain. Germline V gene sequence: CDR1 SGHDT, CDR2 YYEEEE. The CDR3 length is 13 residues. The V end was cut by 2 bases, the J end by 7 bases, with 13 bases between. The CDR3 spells CASSFGPLTEQYF. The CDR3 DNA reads TGTGCCAGCAGCTTCGGACCCTTGACGGAGCAGTACTTC.

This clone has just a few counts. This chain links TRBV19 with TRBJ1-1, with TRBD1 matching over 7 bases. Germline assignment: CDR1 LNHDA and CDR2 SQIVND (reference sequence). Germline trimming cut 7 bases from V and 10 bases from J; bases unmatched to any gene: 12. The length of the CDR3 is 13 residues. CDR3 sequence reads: CASIGQGVRVAFF. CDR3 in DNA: TGTGCCAGTATCGGCCAGGGGGTGAGAGTAGCTTTCTTT.

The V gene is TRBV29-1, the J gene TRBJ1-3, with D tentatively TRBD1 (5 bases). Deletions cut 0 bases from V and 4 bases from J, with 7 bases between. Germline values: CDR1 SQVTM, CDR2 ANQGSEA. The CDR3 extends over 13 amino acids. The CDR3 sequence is CSVEEGVGNTIYF. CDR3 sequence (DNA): TGCAGCGTTGAAGAGGGGGTCGGAAACACCATATATTTT.

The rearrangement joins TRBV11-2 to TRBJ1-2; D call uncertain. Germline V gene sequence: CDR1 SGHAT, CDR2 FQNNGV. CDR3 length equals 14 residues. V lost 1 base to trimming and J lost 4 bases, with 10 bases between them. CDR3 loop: CASSLGAEFYGYTF. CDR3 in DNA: TGTGCCAGCAGCTTAGGAGCAGAGTTCTATGGCTACACCTTC.

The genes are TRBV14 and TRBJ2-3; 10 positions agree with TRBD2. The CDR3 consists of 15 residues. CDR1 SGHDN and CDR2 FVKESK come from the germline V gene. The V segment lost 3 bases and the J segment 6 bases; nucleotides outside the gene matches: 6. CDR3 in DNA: TGTGCCAGCAGCCAGGGACTAGCGCGCGGGGATACGCAGTATTTT. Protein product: CASSQGLARGDTQYF. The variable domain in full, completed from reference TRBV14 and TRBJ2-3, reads EAGVTQFPSHSVIEKGQTVTLRCDPISGHDNLYWYRRVMGKEIKFLLHFVKESKQDESGMPNNRFLAERTGGTYSTLKVQPAELEDSGVYFCASSQGLARGDTQYFGPGTRLTVL.

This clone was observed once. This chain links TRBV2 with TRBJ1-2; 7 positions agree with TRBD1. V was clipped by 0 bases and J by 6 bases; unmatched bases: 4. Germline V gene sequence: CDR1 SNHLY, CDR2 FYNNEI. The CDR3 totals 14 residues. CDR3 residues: CASSEAFQGDGYTF. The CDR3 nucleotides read TGTGCCAGCAGTGAAGCGTTCCAGGGGGATGGCTACACCTTC.

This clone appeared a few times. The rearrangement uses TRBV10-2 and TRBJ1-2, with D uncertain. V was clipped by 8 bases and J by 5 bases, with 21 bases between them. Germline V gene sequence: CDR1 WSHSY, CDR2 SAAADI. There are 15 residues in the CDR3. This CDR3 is CASYSGRRVDYGYTF. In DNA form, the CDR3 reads TGCGCCAGCTACTCGGGCCGGAGGGTTGATTATGGCTACACCTTC.

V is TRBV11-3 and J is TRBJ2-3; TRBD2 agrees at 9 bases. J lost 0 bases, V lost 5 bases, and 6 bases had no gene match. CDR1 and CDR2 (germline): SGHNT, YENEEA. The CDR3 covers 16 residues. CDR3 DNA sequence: TGTGCCAGCAGCGCGGGACTAGCTGATAGCACAGATACGCAGTATTTT. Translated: CASSAGLADSTDTQYF.

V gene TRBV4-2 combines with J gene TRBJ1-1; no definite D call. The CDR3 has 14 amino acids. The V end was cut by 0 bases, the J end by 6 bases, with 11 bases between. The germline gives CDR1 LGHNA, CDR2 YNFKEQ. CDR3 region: CASSQETIYPEAFF. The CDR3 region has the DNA TGTGCCAGCAGCCAAGAGACAATCTACCCTGAAGCTTTCTTT.

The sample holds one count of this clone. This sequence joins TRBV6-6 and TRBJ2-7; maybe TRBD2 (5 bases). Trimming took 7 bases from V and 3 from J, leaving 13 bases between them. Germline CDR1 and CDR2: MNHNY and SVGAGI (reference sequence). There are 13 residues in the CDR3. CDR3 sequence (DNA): TGTGCCAGCACCCATCTGGGAGACTACGAGCAGTACTTC. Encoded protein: CASTHLGDYEQYF.

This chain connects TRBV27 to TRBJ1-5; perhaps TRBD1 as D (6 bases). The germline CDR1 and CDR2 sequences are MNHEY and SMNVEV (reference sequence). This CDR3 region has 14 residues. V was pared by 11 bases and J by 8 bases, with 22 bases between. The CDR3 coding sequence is TGTGCCTTACAGGGAGGGGGGGCGAAGGAGCCCCAGCATTTT. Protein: CALQGGGAKEPQHF.

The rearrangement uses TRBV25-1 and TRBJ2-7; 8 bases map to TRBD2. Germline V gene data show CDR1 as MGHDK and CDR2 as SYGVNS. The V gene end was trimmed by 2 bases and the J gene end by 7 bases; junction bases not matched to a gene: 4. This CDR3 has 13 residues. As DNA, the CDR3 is TGTGCCAGCAGTGAAGGTAGCGGGATAGAGCAGTACTTC. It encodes CASSEGSGIEQYF.

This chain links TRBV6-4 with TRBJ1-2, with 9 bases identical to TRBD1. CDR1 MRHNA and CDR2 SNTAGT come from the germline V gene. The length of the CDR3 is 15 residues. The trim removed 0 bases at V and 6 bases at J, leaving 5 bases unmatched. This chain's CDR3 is CASSDSGDRVHGYTF. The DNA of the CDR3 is TGTGCCAGCAGTGACTCCGGGGACAGGGTCCATGGCTACACCTTC.

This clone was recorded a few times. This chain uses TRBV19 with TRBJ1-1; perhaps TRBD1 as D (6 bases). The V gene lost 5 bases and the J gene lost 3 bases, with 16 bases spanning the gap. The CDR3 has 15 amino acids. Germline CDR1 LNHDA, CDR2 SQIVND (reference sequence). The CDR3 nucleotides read TGTGCCAGTAGTGCCCTCGACGGGGGCTACACTGAAGCTTTCTTT. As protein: CASSALDGGYTEAFF.

Written as DNA, the CDR3 is TGTGCCATCAGTCAGGGTCCCTCCTACGAGCAGTACTTC. Protein: CAISQGPSYEQYF. The chain is built from TRBV10-3 and TRBJ2-7, with D possibly TRBD1 on 5 matching bases. V was pared by 5 bases and J by 0 bases, with 8 bases between. Germline CDR1 ENHRY, CDR2 SYGVKD. This CDR3 has 13 amino acids.